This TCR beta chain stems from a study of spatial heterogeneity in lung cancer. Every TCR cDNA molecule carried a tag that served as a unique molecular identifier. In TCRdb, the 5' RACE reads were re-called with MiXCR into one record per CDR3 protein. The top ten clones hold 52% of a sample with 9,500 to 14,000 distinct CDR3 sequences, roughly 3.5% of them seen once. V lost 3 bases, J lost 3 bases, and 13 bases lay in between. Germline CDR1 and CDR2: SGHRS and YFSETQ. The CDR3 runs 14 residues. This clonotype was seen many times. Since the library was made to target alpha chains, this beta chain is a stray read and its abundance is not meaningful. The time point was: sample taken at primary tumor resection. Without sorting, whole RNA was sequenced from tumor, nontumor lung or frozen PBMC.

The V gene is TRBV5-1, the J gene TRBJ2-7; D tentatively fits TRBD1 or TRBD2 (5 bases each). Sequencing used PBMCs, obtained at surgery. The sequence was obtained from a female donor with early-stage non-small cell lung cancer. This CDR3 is CASSSSRDVYEQYF. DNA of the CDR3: TGCGCCAGCAGCTCGTCCCGGGACGTCTACGAGCAGTACTTC.